One and the same sample provided the 24 T cell receptor beta chains below, sequenced in a study of cytomegalovirus exposure and HLA in healthy donors. Measured with immunoSEQ multiplex PCR; TCRdb has only the in-frame clones, and not every one. Counted here are around 63,000 clones, more than 70% occurring once; the ten biggest clones make up more than 0.95%. The material sequenced was PBMCs. All receptors come from a woman aged 18 to 35 in good health and CMV-seronegative.

Points on this clone: This CDR3 is also generated by other DNA sequences in the sample. V and J are TRBV19 and TRBJ1-1, with a tentative D call TRBD1 (5 bases). With 4 bases removed from V and 0 bases from J, the gap between germline ends came to 6 bases. The germline V gene has CDR1 LNHDA and CDR2 SQIVND (reference sequence). The CDR3 has 13 residues. This chain's CDR3 is CASSTTVNTEAFF. For the CDR3, the DNA is TGTGCCAGTAGTACGACAGTGAACACTGAAGCTTTCTTT. Full variable domain (missing parts from reference TRBV19 and TRBJ1-1): DGGITQSPKYLFRKEGQNVTLSCEQNLNHDAMYWYRQDPGQGLRLIYYSQIVNDFQKGDIAEGYSVSREKKESFPLTVTSAQKNPTAFYLCASSTTVNTEAFFGQGTRLTVV.

The V gene is TRBV12-5, the J gene TRBJ2-2, with D hard to call. CDR1 LGHNT and CDR2 FRNRAP come from the germline V gene. CDR3 size: 16 residues. V was shortened by 6 bases and J by 3 bases, with 17 bases between the two germline ends. CDR3: CASGPGAQRDTGELFF. DNA of the CDR3: TGTGCTAGTGGCCCTGGAGCCCAGCGAGACACCGGGGAGCTGTTTTTT.

This chain connects TRBV5-6 to TRBJ2-5; TRBD2 agrees at 13 bases. The CDR3 runs 16 residues. V lost 4 bases to trimming and J lost 4 bases; unmatched junction nucleotides: 7. CDR1 is SGHDT and CDR2 is YYEEEE in the germline V gene. CDR3 in DNA: TGTGCCAGCAGCCCCCCCACTAGCGGGAGGGTAGAGACCCAGTACTTC. Amino acids: CASSPPTSGRVETQYF.

This clone was seen a single time. This chain joins TRBV28 and TRBJ1-6; no reliable D call. Germline V lookup: CDR1 MDHEN, CDR2 SYDVKM. Trimming shortened V by 8 bases and J by 3 bases, and 14 bases separated the two germline ends. The CDR3 runs 15 residues. The CDR3 DNA reads as TGTGCCAGCCTTAGTCCTACCCACTATAATTCACCCCTCCACTTT. Translating gives CASLSPTHYNSPLHF.

The chain is built from TRBV30 and TRBJ2-7; a possible D gene is TRBD1 (5 bases). V lost 4 bases, J lost 4 bases, and 14 bases lay in between. The CDR3 totals 13 residues. The germline V gene has CDR1 GTSNPN and CDR2 SVGIG (reference sequence). CDR3 sequence (DNA): TGTGCCTGGATACAGGCCAACACATACGAGCAGTACTTC. Amino acids: CAWIQANTYEQYF.

V is TRBV7-9 and J is TRBJ1-1; D remains unclear. The CDR3 spans 12 residues. Between the trimmed V and J ends, which lost 1 base and 11 bases, there was a span of 11 bases. From germline, CDR1 is SEHNR and CDR2 FQNEAQ (reference sequence). The CDR3 spells CASSLDTLWAFF. CDR3 sequence (DNA): TGTGCCAGCAGCTTAGACACGCTCTGGGCTTTCTTT.

The genes are TRBV19 and TRBJ2-1; 8 bases line up with TRBD2. With 10 bases clipped from V and 10 bases from J, the junction kept 12 bases outside the gene matches. In germline, CDR1 is LNHDA, CDR2 SQIVND (reference sequence). The CDR3 is 13 residues long. CDR3 sequence reads: CATTRRAGDEQFF. The CDR3 coding sequence is TGTGCCACCACACGACGAGCGGGGGACGAGCAGTTCTTC.

Note on this clone: Other DNA sequences in this specimen translate into the identical CDR3. V and J are TRBV18 and TRBJ2-7; 8 bases line up with TRBD1. Germline trimming cut 3 bases from V and 2 bases from J; bases unmatched to any gene: 3. CDR1 KGHSH and CDR2 LQKENI come from the germline V gene. The CDR3 contains 14 residues. The CDR3, as DNA: TGTGCCAGCTCACCCGGACAGGGACCCTACGAGCAGTACTTC. Its translation is CASSPGQGPYEQYF.

The V call is TRBV4-1, the J call TRBJ1-5; no clear D gene. Germline V gene sequence: CDR1 MGHRA, CDR2 YSYEKL. There are 15 residues in the CDR3. V lost 8 bases to trimming and J lost 3 bases, with 17 bases between them. The CDR3 reads CASQPSPGFNQPQHF. CDR3 nucleotides: TGCGCCAGCCAGCCAAGTCCCGGGTTCAATCAGCCCCAGCATTTT.

J is TRBJ2-3 and V is TRBV5-6; 14 bases fit TRBD2. Germline V lookup: CDR1 SGHDT, CDR2 YYEEEE. The CDR3 extends over 16 amino acids. V shed 4 bases, J shed 4 bases, and the junction held 5 bases outside the gene matches. This CDR3 reads CASSPETSGGADTQYF. As DNA, the CDR3 is TGTGCCAGCAGCCCAGAGACTAGCGGGGGGGCAGATACGCAGTATTTT.

The chain's CDR3 is CASQVSGTDTQYF. CDR3 DNA: TGTGCCAGCCAGGTCTCTGGCACAGATACGCAGTATTTT. The V gene is TRBV14, the J gene TRBJ2-3; D not resolved. Germline V gives CDR1 SGHDN, CDR2 FVKESK. There are 13 residues in the CDR3. Deletions cut 8 bases from V and 1 base from J, with 10 bases between.

The chain uses TRBV2 and TRBJ2-2, with D uncertain. V gave up 0 bases and J gave up 4 bases, with 3 bases separating them. CDR3 size: 13 residues. CDR1 is SNHLY, CDR2 FYNNEI, per germline. The CDR3 region is CASSEASTGELFF. The DNA for the CDR3 is TGTGCCAGCAGTGAAGCCAGCACCGGGGAGCTGTTTTTT.

The J gene is TRBJ2-3, the V gene TRBV11-3; 9 nucleotides line up with TRBD1. CDR1 and CDR2 (germline): SGHNT, YENEEA. This CDR3 spans 14 amino acids. After removal of 6 bases from V and 1 base from J, the junction contained 2 bases not matched to a gene. In DNA, the CDR3 is TGTGCCAGCAGACGGACAGGGGGCACAGATACGCAGTATTTT. It yields the protein CASRRTGGTDTQYF.

The V gene is TRBV28, the J gene TRBJ2-7; perhaps TRBD1 as D (6 bases). Germline V gene data show CDR1 as MDHEN and CDR2 as SYDVKM. The CDR3 sequence is 15 residues long. The V gene lost 2 bases and the J gene lost 7 bases, with 18 bases spanning the gap. This chain's CDR3 is CASSLQGQVGKEQYF. In DNA form, the CDR3 reads TGTGCCAGCAGTTTACAGGGGCAGGTGGGGAAGGAGCAGTACTTC.

The V call is TRBV10-3, the J call TRBJ2-7; D is ambiguous. Germline CDR1 ENHRY, CDR2 SYGVKD. Trimming took off 4 bases at V and 4 bases at J, with 14 bases between the two ends. The CDR3 covers 14 residues. The CDR3: CAISASGSGYEQYF. The CDR3 DNA reads TGTGCCATCAGTGCCAGTGGTTCGGGTTACGAGCAGTACTTC.

This clone appeared once. The genes are TRBV29-1 and TRBJ2-7, with 8 bases that match TRBD2. This CDR3 region has 16 residues. Germline V gene sequence: CDR1 SQVTM, CDR2 ANQGSEA. The ends lost 1 base at V and 4 bases at J; junction bases unmatched: 12. CDR3 amino acids: CSVEGGPAGGTYEQYF. CDR3 sequence (DNA): TGCAGCGTTGAAGGGGGCCCCGCGGGAGGCACTTACGAGCAGTACTTC.

The chain joins TRBV7-8 to TRBJ2-2; D perhaps matches TRBD2 (5 bases). Germline V CDR1 and CDR2: SGHVS, FQNEAQ. The V and J ends lost 6 bases and 5 bases respectively, with 10 bases between them. The CDR3 contains 13 residues. CDR3 loop: CASRLRGTGELFF. Here the CDR3 DNA reads TGTGCCAGCAGGTTGAGAGGGACCGGGGAGCTGTTTTTT. The entire variable domain, with the rest obtained from reference TRBV7-8 and TRBJ2-2, is as follows: GAGVSQSPRYKVAKRGQDVALRCDPISGHVSLFWYQQALGQGPEFLTYFQNEAQLDKSGLPSDRFFAERPEGSVSTLKIQRTQQEDSAVYLCASRLRGTGELFFGEGSRLTVL.

The chain uses TRBV4-1 and TRBJ1-2; TRBD1 matches 8 bases. Per germline, CDR1 MGHRA and CDR2 YSYEKL. Unmatched junction bases numbered 2, after V lost 4 bases and J lost 4 bases. The CDR3 runs 13 residues. The CDR3 nucleotides read TGCGCCAGCAGCCTCGGGACAGGCTATGGCTACACCTTC. Its translation: CASSLGTGYGYTF.

The genes are TRBV6-6 and TRBJ2-7; 7 nucleotides align to TRBD2. There are 16 residues in the CDR3. Trimming took 2 bases from V and 0 from J; bases not matched to a gene: 7. CDR1 is MNHNY, CDR2 SVGAGI, per germline (reference sequence). The CDR3 DNA is TGTGCCAGCAGTTACGGTAGCGGGCCGAGCTCCTACGAGCAGTACTTC. Its translation: CASSYGSGPSSYEQYF.

The V and J genes are TRBV18 and TRBJ2-2; 9 bases line up with TRBD1. CDR1 and CDR2 (germline): KGHSH, LQKENI. This CDR3 has 15 amino acids. Trimming took 3 bases from V and 5 from J; bases not matched to a gene: 4. The CDR3 loop is CASSPWDRATGELFF. DNA for the CDR3: TGTGCCAGCTCACCCTGGGACAGGGCGACCGGGGAGCTGTTTTTT.

V usage is TRBV5-4 and J usage is TRBJ2-7; no reliable D call. The V gene lost 3 bases and the J gene lost 4 bases, with 5 bases spanning the gap. The CDR3 has 11 amino acids. CDR1 and CDR2 from the germline V gene are SGHNT and YYREEE (reference sequence). Here the CDR3 DNA reads TGTGCCAGCAGCTCAAATTACGAGCAGTACTTC. Translating gives CASSSNYEQYF.

The chain employs TRBV19 and TRBJ2-5, with 10 bases fitting TRBD2. CDR1 LNHDA and CDR2 SQIVND come from the germline V gene (reference sequence). This CDR3 is 15 amino acids long. V was clipped by 4 bases and J by 2 bases; unmatched bases: 4. For the CDR3, the DNA is TGTGCCAGTAGTACCGTACTAGCGGGGCAAGAGACCCAGTACTTC. Protein: CASSTVLAGQETQYF. The full variable domain, completed using reference TRBV19 and TRBJ2-5, is DGGITQSPKYLFRKEGQNVTLSCEQNLNHDAMYWYRQDPGQGLRLIYYSQIVNDFQKGDIAEGYSVSREKKESFPLTVTSAQKNPTAFYLCASSTVLAGQETQYFGPGTRLLVL.

In regard to this clone: One end of the junction fails to match germline, which may point to a read error. Here the CDR3 DNA reads TGTGCCAGCAGCTTCCGGCAGGGCACGGATACGCAGTATTTT. Translation: CASSFRQGTDTQYF. The chain employs TRBV5-5 and TRBJ2-3, with D possibly TRBD1 on 5 matching bases. Germline V gives CDR1 SGHKS, CDR2 YYEKEE (reference sequence). The CDR3 loop spans 14 amino acids.

This chain joins TRBV15 and TRBJ2-5; D gene ambiguous. Germline CDR1 is LNHNV and CDR2 is YYDKDF (reference sequence). The CDR3 runs to 15 residues. Trimming shortened V by 0 bases and J by 2 bases, and 10 bases separated the two germline ends. The CDR3 loop is CATSREALAQETQYF. The CDR3 DNA reads as TGTGCCACCAGCAGAGAGGCTTTGGCTCAAGAGACCCAGTACTTC.